The 15 T cell receptor beta chains below were found in one sample sequenced in a study of memory CD4+ T cells and cytomegalovirus serostatus. Single viable CD3+CD4+CD8-CD45RO+ cells were sorted as the memory CD4+ T cells. Clones were read by immunoSEQ multiplex PCR, and TCRdb kept only the in-frame ones, dropping some. Found here are around 63,000 clones, about three quarters of them singletons; the top ten hold around 0.51%. The source material was memory CD4+ T cells from blood. Receptors were obtained from an adult in good health and CMV-seronegative. Some clones in this sample may be carry-over from other donors' samples.

The chain recombines TRBV11-2 with TRBJ1-1; possible D gene TRBD1, 5 bases. The germline V gene has CDR1 SGHAT and CDR2 FQNNGV. Trimming shortened V by 3 bases and J by 1 base, and 6 bases separated the two germline ends. The CDR3 runs 13 residues. This chain's CDR3 is CASSFGQNTEAFF. The CDR3, as DNA: TGTGCCAGCAGCTTTGGACAGAACACTGAAGCTTTCTTT.

The rearrangement uses TRBV28 and TRBJ1-3, with D unclear. CDR1 and CDR2 from the germline V gene are MDHEN and SYDVKM. This CDR3 region has 14 residues. The V gene lost 3 bases and the J gene lost 0 bases, with 6 bases spanning the gap. The CDR3 sequence is CASSFSLSGNTIYF. CDR3 nucleotides: TGTGCCAGCAGTTTCTCGCTCTCTGGAAACACCATATATTTT.

This clone turned up a few times. This specimen includes other DNA sequences encoding the same CDR3. V is TRBV2 and J is TRBJ1-1; 9 nucleotides line up with TRBD1. J lost 2 bases, V lost 6 bases, and 4 bases had no gene match. The CDR3 length is 14 residues. Looked up from germline, CDR1 is SNHLY and CDR2 is FYNNEI. CDR3 in DNA: TGTGCCAGCAGCAAGGGACAGGGAAACACTGAAGCTTTCTTT. Its protein product is CASSKGQGNTEAFF.

This chain uses TRBV5-4 with TRBJ1-2, with 8 bases that match TRBD1. V trimming: 2 bases; J trimming: 4 bases; junction bases outside the gene matches: 4. The CDR3 length is 14 residues. The V gene's germline CDR1 is SGHNT and CDR2 YYREEE (reference sequence). CDR3 sequence (DNA): TGTGCCAGCAGCTTAAACAGGGGGACCTATGGCTACACCTTC. Protein product: CASSLNRGTYGYTF.

Only a few counts were recorded for this clone. The V gene is TRBV7-9, the J gene TRBJ2-3; D not resolved. Germline loops: CDR1 SEHNR, CDR2 FQNEAQ (reference sequence). V was pared by 1 base and J by 2 bases, with 16 bases between. This CDR3 has 17 residues. This CDR3 is CASSLVYGRRYTDTQYF. CDR3 bases: TGTGCCAGCAGCTTAGTTTACGGCAGGCGATACACAGATACGCAGTATTTT.

The chain employs TRBV7-6 and TRBJ2-3; perhaps TRBD2 as D (6 bases). The germline V and J ends were trimmed by 5 bases and 0 bases, with 15 bases remaining between them. The CDR3 contains 16 residues. Germline V gene data show CDR1 as SGHVS and CDR2 as FNYEAQ. This CDR3 reads CASSPRGRGSTDTQYF. The CDR3 coding sequence is TGTGCCAGCAGCCCCAGAGGGCGGGGAAGCACAGATACGCAGTATTTT.

The chain has TRBV11-2 and TRBJ2-7; D possibly corresponds to TRBD2 (5 bases). Trimming cost V 5 bases and J 1 base, with 12 bases left between them. The length of the CDR3 is 14 residues. CDR1 is SGHAT and CDR2 is FQNNGV in the germline V gene. The CDR3 region has the DNA TGTGCCAGCAGCCTGGAGCTAGCTTCCTACGAGCAGTACTTC. Translated: CASSLELASYEQYF.

This clone turned up a few times. The rearrangement uses TRBV7-2 and TRBJ1-2; a weak D match, TRBD1 (6 bases). The CDR3 consists of 14 residues. V was clipped by 3 bases and J by 3 bases, with 11 bases between them. The germline V gene encodes CDR1 SGHTA and CDR2 FQGNSA. DNA of the CDR3: TGTGCCAGCAGCTTCACAGCAGGGGACTATGGCTACACCTTC. Residues: CASSFTAGDYGYTF.

J is TRBJ2-7 and V is TRBV11-2, with 12 bases matching TRBD2. This CDR3 comprises 15 residues. Per the germline V gene, CDR1 is SGHAT and CDR2 is FQNNGV. The trim removed 6 bases at V and 1 base at J, leaving 4 bases unmatched. CDR3 region: CASRLTSGRSYEQYF. As DNA, the CDR3 is TGTGCCAGCAGGTTAACTAGCGGGAGGTCCTACGAGCAGTACTTC.

This rearrangement joins TRBV7-2 to TRBJ1-2; TRBD1 agrees at 10 bases. CDR1 SGHTA and CDR2 FQGNSA come from the germline V gene. The ends lost 5 bases at V and 7 bases at J; junction bases unmatched: 7. This CDR3 has 14 residues. The CDR3 DNA sequence: TGTGCCAGCAGCCTAAGACAGGGGGCCGGTGGCTACACCTTC. Protein product: CASSLRQGAGGYTF.

The V and J genes are TRBV7-8 and TRBJ1-5; D is possibly TRBD1 (6 bases). The V and J ends lost 7 bases and 4 bases respectively, with 20 bases between them. This CDR3 comprises 16 residues. Germline V gives CDR1 SGHVS, CDR2 FQNEAQ. For the CDR3, the DNA is TGTGCCAGCACCCCCGATGGGGCAGGGGAGAATCAGCCCCAGCATTTT. It specifies CASTPDGAGENQPQHF.

This chain uses TRBV15 with TRBJ2-1, with TRBD1 as a possible D gene (6 bases). Per the germline V gene, CDR1 is LNHNV and CDR2 is YYDKDF (reference sequence). The V end lost 8 bases, the J end lost 8 bases, and 16 bases lay between the germline ends. This CDR3 contains 13 residues. The CDR3 reads CATQAGTWDEQFF. CDR3 sequence (DNA): TGTGCCACCCAGGCAGGGACATGGGATGAGCAGTTCTTC.

J is TRBJ2-1 and V is TRBV6-1; D not certain. The CDR3 consists of 14 residues. Germline V gene lookup returns CDR1 MNHNS and CDR2 SASEGT. V was trimmed by 5 bases and J by 0 bases, leaving 8 bases between them. The CDR3 bases are TGTGCCAGCAGTTCCCAGAGCTCCTACAATGAGCAGTTCTTC. This sequence encodes CASSSQSSYNEQFF.

CDR3 amino acids: CASSFQGHYGYTF. CDR3 coding DNA: TGTGCCAGCAGCTTTCAGGGCCACTATGGCTACACCTTC. This chain connects TRBV11-2 to TRBJ1-2; possibly TRBD1 for D (5 bases). CDR3 length: 13 residues. CDR1 is SGHAT and CDR2 is FQNNGV in the germline V gene. V lost 3 bases and J lost 3, with 8 bases in between.

This rearrangement joins TRBV5-4 to TRBJ1-4; maybe TRBD1 (5 bases). Trimming took off 4 bases at V and 5 bases at J, with 15 bases between the two ends. This CDR3 is 15 amino acids long. CDR1 SGHNT and CDR2 YYREEE come from the germline V gene (reference sequence). DNA for the CDR3: TGTGCCAGCAGCCGATCGGGACGGTCGAATGAAAAACTGTTTTTT. It yields the protein CASSRSGRSNEKLFF.